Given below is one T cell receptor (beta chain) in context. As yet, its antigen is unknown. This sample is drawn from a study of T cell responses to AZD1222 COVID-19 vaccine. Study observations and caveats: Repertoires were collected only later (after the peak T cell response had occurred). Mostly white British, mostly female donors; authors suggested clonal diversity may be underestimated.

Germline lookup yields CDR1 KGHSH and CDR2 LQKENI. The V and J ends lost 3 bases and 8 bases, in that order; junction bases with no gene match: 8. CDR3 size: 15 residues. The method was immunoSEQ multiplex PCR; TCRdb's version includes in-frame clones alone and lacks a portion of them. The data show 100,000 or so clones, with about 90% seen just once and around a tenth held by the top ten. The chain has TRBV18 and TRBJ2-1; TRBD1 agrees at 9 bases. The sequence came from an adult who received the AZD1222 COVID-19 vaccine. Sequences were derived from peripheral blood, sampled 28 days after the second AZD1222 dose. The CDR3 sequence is CASSPTGTGFDEQFF. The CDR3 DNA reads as TGTGCCAGCTCACCCACCGGGACAGGGTTCGATGAGCAGTTCTTC.